The subject of this entry is one T cell receptor beta chain. This clonotype appeared a few times. This clone's antigen is unknown. Base qualities are missing; no much larger clone stands one base away. This sample was included in a study of identical twins (dated by TCRdb to the mid-2010s). For the study in its entirety: The study deep-sequenced TCR alpha and beta repertoires from monozygotic twins, unrelated adults of various ages and cord blood to test whether fetal clonotypes persist. To rule out contamination, the twin experiments were replicated at different times with different library preparation protocols. Overall study results and their limits: In monozygotic twins, recombination models systematically underestimated out-of-frame TCR alpha sharing, but the models matched the sharing seen between unrelated individuals. In beta out-of-frame sequences, excess twin sharing was weaker, because having fewer shared sequences lowered the signal-to-noise ratio. Invariant T cells such as MAIT and iNKT could partly confound zero-insertion analyses, though diverse VJ usage argued against this for most clonotypes. Abundant cord blood beta clonotypes had fewer insertions, young adult naive repertoires showed a similar but weaker trend, and memory repertoires showed no such trend. Compared with coincidental sharing between unrelated individuals, out-of-frame TCR alpha sequences shared between twins showed an excess of sequences with low generation probability. Conclusions relied on cross-sectional statistical analysis, since the same donors could not be followed over many years.

The CDR3, cysteine through phenylalanine, is 12 amino acids long. This entry keeps only the CDR3 DNA: 36 bases, framed from base 1. V is shortened by 0 bases, J by 11 bases, and the region joining them spans 10 bases. CDR1 and CDR2, per the germline V gene, are ENHRY and SYGVKD. Every donor in the study was a healthy Caucasian. Receptor libraries were prepared by 5' RACE. Sequencing used an Illumina HiSeq 2000. A universal primer binding site was added through template switching, and the final cDNA carried a unique molecular identifier so that TCR cDNA molecules could be counted accurately. First-strand cDNA for TCR alpha and beta chains was synthesized from specific primers in the conserved constant-segment region. To control for contamination, every cDNA library carried two barcodes: a SMART-Mk sample barcode plus Illumina barcodes. TruSeq adapter sequences, together with Illumina sample barcodes, were added in two successive PCR steps. The Illumina HiSeq platform was used with custom primers to sequence TCR alpha and beta cDNA libraries. The source study handled its data this way. Unique molecular identifiers were extracted from raw reads with MiGEC, and CDR3 positions were determined with MiXCR. Recombination models were inferred per individual with the repgenHMM and IGoR tools using an EM algorithm. The analysis of shared clonotypes was done with the tcR package in R, with sharing normalized by the product of cloneset sizes. To study raw recombination without the effects of thymic and clonal selection, out-of-frame nonproductive sequences were analyzed. TCRdb reprocessing: public reads trimmed at Q25 with fastp, clones called with MiXCR, in-frame beta chains kept. All rows with the same CDR3 protein become a single entry with the most common DNA and genes. The authors' filters were not applied to this entry. The sample contains 1.5 million to 2 million distinct CDR3 sequences, 32% of them found a single time. About 0.3% of the sample belongs to the ten largest clones.

This sequence uses TRBV10-3 and TRBJ2-5, with the D call perhaps TRBD1 or TRBD2, each one matching 6 bases. This sequence was found in a newborn girl in good health. The specimen sequenced was cord blood. Read as DNA, the sequence is TGTGCCATCAGTGAGTCGGGGGGCAAGCAGTACTTC. This yields the protein CAISESGGKQYF.